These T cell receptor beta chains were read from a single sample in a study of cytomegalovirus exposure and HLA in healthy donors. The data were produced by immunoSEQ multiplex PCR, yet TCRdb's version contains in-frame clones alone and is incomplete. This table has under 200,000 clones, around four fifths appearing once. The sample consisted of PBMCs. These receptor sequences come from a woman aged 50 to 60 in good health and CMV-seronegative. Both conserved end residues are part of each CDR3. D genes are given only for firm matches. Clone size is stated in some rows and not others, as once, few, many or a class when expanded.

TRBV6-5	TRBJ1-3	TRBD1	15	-	CASRRGGFGGNTIYF	TGTGCCAGCAGACGAGGGGGCTTCGGTGGAAACACCATATATTTT
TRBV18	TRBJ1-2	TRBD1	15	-	CASSPDRGGIYGYTF	TGTGCCAGCTCACCCGACAGGGGGGGAATCTATGGCTACACCTTC
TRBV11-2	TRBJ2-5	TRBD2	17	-	CASSFTLLTSGAETQYF	TGTGCCAGCAGCTTCACGCTCCTGACTAGCGGGGCGGAGACCCAGTACTTC
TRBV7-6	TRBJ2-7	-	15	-	CASSLLQAPPYEQYF	TGTGCCAGCAGCTTACTACAGGCCCCCCCCTACGAGCAGTACTTC
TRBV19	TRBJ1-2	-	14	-	CASSIGGQNYGYTF	TGTGCCAGTAGTATCGGGGGTCAGAACTATGGCTACACCTTC
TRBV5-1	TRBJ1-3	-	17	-	CASSLEGHLFSGNTIYF	TGCGCCAGCAGCTTGGAGGGACACCTATTCTCTGGAAACACCATATATTTT
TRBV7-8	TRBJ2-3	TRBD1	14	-	CASTRDRKTDTQYF	TGTGCCAGCACCAGGGACAGGAAAACAGATACGCAGTATTTT
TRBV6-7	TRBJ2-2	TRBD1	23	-	CASSYSDLFDRETQTPNTGELFF	TGTGCCAGCAGTTACTCTGACCTCTTCGACAGGGAGACTCAGACTCCAAACACCGGGGAGCTGTTTTTT
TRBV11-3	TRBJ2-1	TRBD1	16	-	CASSSGQGANYNEQFF	TGTGCCAGCAGCAGTGGACAGGGGGCAAATTACAATGAGCAGTTCTTC
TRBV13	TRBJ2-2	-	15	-	CASSLDPSSAGELFF	TGTGCCAGCAGCTTAGATCCTAGCTCGGCCGGGGAGCTGTTTTTT
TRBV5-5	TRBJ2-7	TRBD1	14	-	CASSGQGADYEQYF	TGTGCCAGCAGCGGACAGGGGGCCGACTACGAGCAGTACTTC
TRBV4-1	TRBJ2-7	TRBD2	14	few	CASSYSGGTYEQYF	TGCGCCAGCAGCTACAGCGGGGGAACCTACGAGCAGTACTTC
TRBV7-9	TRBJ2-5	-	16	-	CASSSTARGPGWTQYF	TGTGCCAGCAGCTCAACCGCCAGGGGACCGGGATGGACCCAGTACTTC
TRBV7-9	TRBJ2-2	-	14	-	CASSLGGGAGELFF	TGTGCCAGCAGCTTAGGAGGGGGGGCCGGGGAGCTGTTTTTT
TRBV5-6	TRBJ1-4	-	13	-	CASSSLPNEKLFF	TGTGCCAGCAGCTCTCTACCGAATGAAAAACTGTTTTTT
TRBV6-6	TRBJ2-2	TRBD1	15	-	CASRTGTGNPGELFF	TGTGCCAGCAGAACCGGGACAGGGAATCCCGGGGAGCTGTTTTTT
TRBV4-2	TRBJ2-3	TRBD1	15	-	CASSLETGGTDTQYF	TGTGCCAGCAGCCTAGAGACAGGGGGGACAGATACGCAGTATTTT
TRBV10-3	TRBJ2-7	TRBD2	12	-	CASHGTSYEQYF	TGTGCCAGTCACGGGACTAGCTACGAGCAGTACTTC
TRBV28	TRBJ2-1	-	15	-	CASSFSGRFHNEQFF	TGTGCCAGCAGTTTTTCAGGGCGGTTCCACAATGAGCAGTTCTTC
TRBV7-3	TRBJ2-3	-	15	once	CASSFEGMVTDTQYF	TGTGCCAGCAGCTTCGAGGGTATGGTCACAGATACGCAGTATTTT
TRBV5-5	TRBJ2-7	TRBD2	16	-	CASSGMAGGDGYEQYF	TGTGCCAGCAGCGGAATGGCGGGGGGGGACGGATACGAGCAGTACTTC
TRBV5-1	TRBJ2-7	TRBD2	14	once	CASSLGTRVYEQYF	TGCGCCAGCAGCTTGGGGACTAGGGTATACGAGCAGTACTTC
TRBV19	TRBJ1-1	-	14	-	CASSTYREGTEAFF	TGTGCCAGTAGTACGTACAGGGAAGGGACTGAAGCTTTCTTT
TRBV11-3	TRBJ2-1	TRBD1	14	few	CASSLTTGNNEQFF	TGTGCCAGCAGCTTAACGACAGGGAACAATGAGCAGTTCTTC
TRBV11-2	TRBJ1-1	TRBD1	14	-	CASSLGQKYTEAFF	TGTGCCAGCAGCTTGGGACAGAAATACACTGAAGCTTTCTTT
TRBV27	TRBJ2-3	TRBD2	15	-	CASRRTSGLTDTQYF	TGTGCCAGCAGACGGACTAGCGGACTCACAGATACGCAGTATTTT
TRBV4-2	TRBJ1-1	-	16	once	CASSHGGLTLNTEAFF	TGTGCCAGCAGCCACGGGGGGCTCACCTTGAACACTGAAGCTTTCTTT
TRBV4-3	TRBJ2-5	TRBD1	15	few	CASSLNDRGGETQYF	TGCGCCAGCAGCCTAAACGACAGGGGTGGTGAGACCCAGTACTTC
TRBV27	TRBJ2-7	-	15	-	CASRPPAAGIHEQYF	TGTGCCAGCAGGCCGCCCGCCGCGGGAATCCACGAGCAGTACTTC
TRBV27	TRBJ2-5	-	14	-	CASRFLGGAETQYF	TGTGCCAGCCGTTTCTTGGGGGGGGCAGAGACCCAGTACTTC
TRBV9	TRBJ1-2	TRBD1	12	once	CASSGQQGGYTF	TGTGCCAGCAGCGGCCAACAGGGGGGCTACACCTTC
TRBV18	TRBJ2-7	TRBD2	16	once	CASSPNSGNRDYEQYF	TGTGCCAGCTCACCCAATAGCGGGAACCGCGACTACGAGCAGTACTTC
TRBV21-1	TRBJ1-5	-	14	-	CARQGRRDNQPQHF	TGTGCCCGCCAAGGCCGGAGGGACAATCAGCCCCAGCATTTT
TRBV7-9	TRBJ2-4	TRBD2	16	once	CASSLLGGSTKNIQYF	TGTGCCAGCAGCTTATTGGGGGGGAGTACCAAAAACATTCAGTACTTC
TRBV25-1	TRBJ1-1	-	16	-	CASRTSWGGRDTEAFF	TGTGCCAGCAGGACGAGTTGGGGGGGCCGTGACACTGAAGCTTTCTTT
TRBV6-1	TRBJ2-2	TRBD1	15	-	CASSAGQGDTGELFF	TGTGCCAGCAGTGCGGGACAGGGGGACACCGGGGAGCTGTTTTTT
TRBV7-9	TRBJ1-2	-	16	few	CASSFPRPAQNYGYTF	TGTGCCAGCAGCTTCCCGAGGCCAGCTCAAAACTATGGCTACACCTTC
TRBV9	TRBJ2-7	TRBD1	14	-	CASSVGTGTYEQYF	TGTGCCAGCAGCGTAGGGACAGGGACCTACGAGCAGTACTTC
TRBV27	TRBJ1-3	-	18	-	CASSLSFDGAGARNTIYF	TGTGCCAGCAGTTTATCGTTCGATGGGGCAGGGGCTCGAAACACCATATATTTT
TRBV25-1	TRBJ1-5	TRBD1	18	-	CASTSRGQGGVGNQPQHF	TGTGCCAGCACTTCCCGTGGACAGGGCGGCGTGGGCAATCAGCCCCAGCATTTT
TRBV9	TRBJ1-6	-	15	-	CASSFSPLINSPLHF	TGTGCCAGCAGCTTCAGTCCCTTGATTAATTCACCCCTCCACTTT
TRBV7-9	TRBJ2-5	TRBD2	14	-	CASSKSGRQETQYF	TGTGCCAGCAGCAAGAGCGGGAGACAAGAGACCCAGTACTTC
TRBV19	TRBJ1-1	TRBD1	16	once	CASRTQQGHQNTEAFF	TGTGCCAGTAGAACCCAACAGGGGCACCAGAACACTGAAGCTTTCTTT
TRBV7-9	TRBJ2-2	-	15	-	CASSFLLRSTGELFF	TGTGCCAGCAGCTTCCTACTTCGGAGCACCGGGGAGCTGTTTTTT
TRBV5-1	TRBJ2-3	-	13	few	CASSSPPADTQYF	TGCGCCAGCAGCTCCCCTCCGGCAGATACGCAGTATTTT
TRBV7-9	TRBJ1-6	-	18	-	CASSGDRDSRDYNSPLHF	TGTGCCAGCAGCGGCGACCGGGATAGCAGAGACTATAATTCACCCCTCCACTTT
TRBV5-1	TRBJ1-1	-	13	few	CATTYAGGTEAFF	TGCGCCACCACTTATGCGGGAGGGACTGAAGCTTTCTTT
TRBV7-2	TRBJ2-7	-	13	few	CASSPPGREGQYF	TGTGCCAGCAGCCCCCCCGGACGGGAAGGGCAGTACTTC
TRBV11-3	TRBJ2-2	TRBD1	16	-	CASSPRGTGETGELFF	TGTGCCAGCAGCCCACGGGGGACAGGGGAGACCGGGGAGCTGTTTTTT
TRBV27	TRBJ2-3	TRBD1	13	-	CASSPGTGDTQYF	TGTGCCAGCAGTCCTGGGACAGGAGATACGCAGTATTTT
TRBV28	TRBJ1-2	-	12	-	CASSFSGYGYTF	TGTGCCAGCAGTTTTAGCGGTTATGGCTACACCTTC
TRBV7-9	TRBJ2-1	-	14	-	CASRGGTAENEQFF	TGTGCCAGCAGGGGCGGGACAGCCGAAAATGAGCAGTTCTTC
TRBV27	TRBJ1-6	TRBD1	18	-	CASSRDRGSSDYNSPLHF	TGTGCCAGCAGCCGGGACAGGGGAAGTAGCGACTATAATTCACCCCTCCACTTT
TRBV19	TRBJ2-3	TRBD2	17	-	CASSLGTRNPSTDTQYF	TGTGCCAGTAGCCTCGGGACTAGAAACCCTAGCACAGATACGCAGTATTTT
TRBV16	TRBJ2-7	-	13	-	CASTADSTYEQYF	TGTGCCAGCACAGCCGACAGCACCTACGAGCAGTACTTC
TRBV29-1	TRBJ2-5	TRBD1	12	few	CSVNRGMETQYF	TGCAGCGTTAACAGGGGGATGGAGACCCAGTACTTC
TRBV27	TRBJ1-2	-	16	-	CASSLNPPAGNYGYTF	TGTGCCAGCAGTTTAAACCCCCCCGCAGGGAACTATGGCTACACCTTC
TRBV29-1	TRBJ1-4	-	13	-	CSVVLTGSEKLFF	TGCAGCGTTGTGTTGACGGGGTCCGAAAAACTGTTTTTT
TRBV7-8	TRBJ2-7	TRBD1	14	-	CASSLAWTGGEQYF	TGTGCCAGCAGCTTAGCGTGGACAGGCGGCGAGCAGTACTTC